A selection of T cell receptor beta chains follows, all from one sample in a study of patients and donors after allogeneic stem cell transplantation. MiXCR was run by TCRdb on the RT-PCR reads, yielding one entry per CDR3 protein. In the table there are fewer than 75,000 distinct CDR3 sequences, 13% of which are singletons. Sequencing was performed on blood, either unsorted or a sorted T cell fraction (not recorded which). The receptor source for this set is a human donor who was either an allogeneic HSCT recipient or a stem cell or donor lymphocyte infusion donor (not recorded which). It is not recorded whose cells these are; they may come from a transplant donor. Each CDR3 is given without its conserved first and last residue. Size values are once, few and many counts, or a class for expanded clones, and some rows have none.

v_call	j_call	clone_size	cdr3_aa
TRBV2	TRBJ1-1	many	ASRGGLSTEAF
TRBV6-5	TRBJ2-4	few	ASSSRGQANIQY
TRBV30	TRBJ2-1	few	AWRMDSYNEQF
TRBV19	TRBJ1-1	.	ASNKPGLMNTEAF
TRBV7-9	TRBJ1-1	.	ASSPALGFRAF
TRBV10-2	TRBJ2-7	many	ASSEPRGSVGLYEQY
TRBV6-5	TRBJ2-7	few	ASSPGTVPTGQY
TRBV6-5	TRBJ2-5	.	ASSLTGLGETQY
TRBV28	TRBJ2-5	.	ASSFGGTGGQETQY
TRBV21-1	TRBJ1-5	few	ASSSGQAQH
TRBV3-1	TRBJ2-7	.	ASRPRDGYEQY
TRBV12-3/TRBV12-4	TRBJ2-1	few	ASITGTGGAEQF
TRBV3-1	TRBJ1-5	few	ASSPTRNSNQPQH
TRBV10-3	TRBJ2-1	few	AISEAGADNEQF
TRBV9	TRBJ2-3	.	ASSVGPAGGVTDTQY
TRBV10-2	TRBJ2-7	.	ASSEPSGTLAGEQY
TRBV6-1	TRBJ1-1	many	ASRPGTDGMLAF
TRBV20-1	TRBJ2-1	few	SAVSGSSYNEQF
TRBV7-9	TRBJ1-1	many	ASSLRDGANTEAF
TRBV20-1	TRBJ2-7	few	SAVSGDRAYEQY
TRBV9	TRBJ1-1	.	ASSVATANTEAF
TRBV28	TRBJ1-5	few	ASSLYDGKHQPQH
TRBV9	TRBJ2-5	few	ASSPRTEEETQY
TRBV29-1	TRBJ2-2	.	SVVSQGDTGELF
TRBV5-1	TRBJ2-1	.	ASSLDAGTYNEQF
TRBV20-1	TRBJ2-3	many	SATQFGGGSSTDTQY
TRBV10-3	TRBJ2-2	many	AIRVRTGELF
TRBV29-1	TRBJ2-5	.	SVGQGSSETQY